This TCR beta chain derives from a study of OX40 agonist ivuxolimab in advanced cancers. Sequenced by immunoSEQ multiplex PCR; TCRdb stores in-frame clones only, minus some. In the table there are over 70,000 clones, just over 90% of which are singletons. Germline CDR1 SGHAT, CDR2 FQDESV (reference sequence). The CDR3 has 13 amino acids. Trimming removed 3 bases at V and 5 bases at J, with 7 bases between. Sequencing was performed on CD4+ or CD8+ T cells sorted from blood, taken in a trial of the OX40 agonist ivuxolimab. The chain employs TRBV11-1 and TRBJ2-2; no reliable D call. This receptor was obtained from an adult with an advanced solid tumor such as melanoma, head and neck, liver or kidney cancer. CDR3 sequence: CASSFVFTGELFF. CDR3 nucleotide sequence: TGTGCCAGCAGCTTTGTGTTTACCGGGGAGCTGTTTTTT.